The rows below give T cell receptor beta chains drawn from one sample of a study of T-cell memory formation after mild COVID-19. TCRdb reprocessed the 5' RACE reads with MiXCR, giving one entry per CDR3 protein. The table records 150,000 to 200,000 distinct CDR3 sequences, roughly 10% of them present only once. Material: PBMCs or a T cell subset sorted from them (not recorded which). Receptor source: a man between 18 and 35 years old who had mild COVID-19 (a few samples of this study predate the infection). Cell type and time point are not known. Both conserved end residues are part of each CDR3. The D gene is left open where the match is weak. Size is stated for part of the rows, as once, few or many counts, or as a class when the clone is expanded.

size	D	V	J	DNA	CDR3
few	.	TRBV7-2	TRBJ1-5	TGTGCCAGCAGCTTAAGCTCTCTGAGGAATCAGCCCCAGCATTTT	CASSLSSLRNQPQHF
few	.	TRBV5-6	TRBJ2-3	TGTGCCAGCAGCACCGGACAGACCTACAGTGGCACAGATACGCAGTATTTT	CASSTGQTYSGTDTQYF
.	TRBD1	TRBV10-3	TRBJ2-3	TGTGCCATCACCGGGCGGACAGGGAGGACAGATACGCAGTATTTT	CAITGRTGRTDTQYF
.	.	TRBV6-6	TRBJ1-2	TGTGCCAGCAGTTACTCGGCCGGTGACTATGGCTACACCTTC	CASSYSAGDYGYTF
.	.	TRBV12-3/TRBV12-4	TRBJ2-1	TGTGCCAGCAGTATCGACGCGGGATTCCACAATGAGCAGTTCTTC	CASSIDAGFHNEQFF
few	TRBD1	TRBV5-1	TRBJ2-7	TGCGCCAGCAGCTTGGCCGGGACAGTTTACGAGCAGTACTTC	CASSLAGTVYEQYF
few	.	TRBV4-3	TRBJ2-4	TGCGCCAGCAGCCAAGTCGACGGGGGGCCGGTGGACATTCAGTACTTC	CASSQVDGGPVDIQYF
.	.	TRBV29-1	TRBJ2-1	TGCAGCGTTGAAGATCGATACATCCATGAGCAGTTCTTC	CSVEDRYIHEQFF
few	.	TRBV7-2	TRBJ2-5	TGTGCCAGCAGCTCAAACCCCGGGGCAGAGACCCAGTACTTC	CASSSNPGAETQYF
.	.	TRBV7-8	TRBJ1-6	TGTGCCAGCAGCTTGGTCGGGGATAATTCACCCCTCCACTTT	CASSLVGDNSPLHF
few	.	TRBV7-2	TRBJ2-2	TGTGCCAGCAGCTTATGGTCCACAGGGTCAGGCGGGGAGCTGTTTTTT	CASSLWSTGSGGELFF
few	TRBD1	TRBV2	TRBJ2-3	TGTGCCAGCAGTGAAGGGACAGGGGGCGGCACAGATACGCAGTATTTT	CASSEGTGGGTDTQYF
many	.	TRBV11-2	TRBJ2-4	TGTGCCAGCAGCTTCACCCTAGCCAAAAACATTCAGTACTTC	CASSFTLAKNIQYF
.	.	TRBV7-2	TRBJ2-5	TGTGCCAGCAGCTTAGCGAGTGGTCCCGAGACCCAGTACTTC	CASSLASGPETQYF
many	.	TRBV5-1	TRBJ1-2	TGCGCCAGCAGCGACGGGGGCTATGGCTACACCTTC	CASSDGGYGYTF
.	TRBD1	TRBV5-1	TRBJ2-1	TGCGCCAGCAGCGACGGACAGGCTTACAATGAGCAGTTCTTC	CASSDGQAYNEQFF
few	.	TRBV2	TRBJ1-3	TGTGCCAGCAGTGGACAGGCGATCGCGGGAAACACCATATATTTT	CASSGQAIAGNTIYF
.	TRBD1	TRBV7-3	TRBJ1-6	TGTGCCAGCAGCAAAGACAGGGACTCACCCCTCCACTTT	CASSKDRDSPLHF
few	.	TRBV2	TRBJ1-1	TGTGCCAGCAGTGTCCAGGTTAGCACTGAAGCTTTCTTT	CASSVQVSTEAFF
many	.	TRBV5-1	TRBJ2-3	TGCGCCAGCAGGGGACCTACTCTAAACACAGATACGCAGTATTTT	CASRGPTLNTDTQYF
.	.	TRBV29-1	TRBJ2-7	TGCAGCCACGGGGAGCCCCCCTACGAGCAGTACTTC	CSHGEPPYEQYF
few	.	TRBV11-2	TRBJ1-1	TGTGCCAGCAGCTACACCGGTTCGGAAGCTTTCTTT	CASSYTGSEAFF
few	.	TRBV11-1	TRBJ1-2	TGTGCCAGCCGCGAGGCAGGGGCCCTCTATGGCTACACCTTC	CASREAGALYGYTF
.	.	TRBV20-1	TRBJ1-5	TGCAGTGCTAGTTTGGCAGGTGGTACGGGGCCCCAGCATTTT	CSASLAGGTGPQHF
few	.	TRBV7-2	TRBJ2-2	TGTGCCAGCAGCTCCCGACAGTCCGGGGAGCTGTTTTTT	CASSSRQSGELFF
.	.	TRBV4-2	TRBJ1-6	TGTGCCAGCAGCCTGACCGGGACAAATAATTCACCCCTCCACTTT	CASSLTGTNNSPLHF
few	.	TRBV10-3	TRBJ2-2	TGTGCCACCACGGGGACCACGTGGACCGGGGAGCTGTTTTTT	CATTGTTWTGELFF
.	.	TRBV5-1	TRBJ2-5	TGCGCCAGCAGCTTGGCCCCTCCGCGAGAGACCCAGTACTTC	CASSLAPPRETQYF
.	TRBD2	TRBV24-1	TRBJ2-3	TGTGCCACCAGTGGACCCGGGACTAGCGGGTTCAGCGATACGCAGTATTTT	CATSGPGTSGFSDTQYF
few	.	TRBV5-1	TRBJ2-2	TGCGCCAGCAGCTTGGACCCCGGAGACGGGGAGCTGTTTTTT	CASSLDPGDGELFF
.	.	TRBV5-1	TRBJ2-1	TGCGCCAGCAGGGTGGGACCATCAACCGATGAGCAGTTCTTC	CASRVGPSTDEQFF
many	.	TRBV4-3	TRBJ2-2	TGCGCCAGCAGCCAAGTTGGGCGGGCCAAGGGCCGGGAGCTGTTTTTT	CASSQVGRAKGRELFF
many	.	TRBV5-1	TRBJ2-5	TGCGCCAGCAGCTATCGGGGATCCCAAGAGACCCAGTACTTC	CASSYRGSQETQYF
.	TRBD1	TRBV7-9	TRBJ1-6	TGTGCCAGCAGCTTCAGGACAGGGCCGGTTCAATCACCCCTCCACTTT	CASSFRTGPVQSPLHF
few	.	TRBV7-9	TRBJ2-5	TGTGCCAGCGTTGGGCAGGGAGGCCAAGAGACCCAGTACTTC	CASVGQGGQETQYF
.	.	TRBV2	TRBJ2-1	TGTGCCAGCACGCGGGGCTCCTACAATGAGCAGTTCTTC	CASTRGSYNEQFF
.	.	TRBV7-2	TRBJ2-7	TGTGCCAGCAGCTTTTATAACGGCGAGCAGTACTTC	CASSFYNGEQYF
many	.	TRBV5-1	TRBJ2-3	TGCGCCAGCAGCTCGGGACGACACACAGATACGCAGTATTTT	CASSSGRHTDTQYF
few	.	TRBV6-2/TRBV6-3	TRBJ1-1	TGTGCCAGCAGCCTCAACCCAGGGTCGGTGGTGAACACTGAAGCTTTCTTT	CASSLNPGSVVNTEAFF
few	.	TRBV6-4	TRBJ1-2	TGTGCCAGCAGTGACTCGTCAGCAGGGGTCTTCTACTATGGCTACACCTTC	CASSDSSAGVFYYGYTF
many	.	TRBV5-1	TRBJ2-1	TGCGCCAGCGTCGCTCCGGGGCCCGGGAAGAATGAGCAGTTCTTC	CASVAPGPGKNEQFF
many	.	TRBV20-1	TRBJ2-5	TGCAGTGCCCGCGGACAAGCCTTTTCCCAAGAGACCCAGTACTTC	CSARGQAFSQETQYF
many	TRBD1	TRBV5-1	TRBJ2-1	TGCGCCAGCAGCATGTGGACAGGGGCAGATGGTGAGCAGTTCTTC	CASSMWTGADGEQFF
.	.	TRBV7-2	TRBJ1-6	TGTGCCAGCAGCTTATACCGGGACGTAGGGTATTCACCCCTCCACTTT	CASSLYRDVGYSPLHF
.	.	TRBV11-2	TRBJ2-1	TGTGCCAGCAGCTTAGTCCCTGGCCATGAGCAGTTCTTC	CASSLVPGHEQFF
many	.	TRBV5-4	TRBJ2-1	TGTGCCAGCAGCGAGGGGGGTATGACCTACAATGAGCAGTTCTTC	CASSEGGMTYNEQFF